A single sample gave rise to the 10 T cell receptor beta chains below, sequenced in a study of Graves' ophthalmopathy and Graves' hyperthyroidism (dated by TCRdb to between 2017 and 2018). The reads were generated on an Illumina HiSeq 2000. TCR beta CDR3 regions were amplified from RNA transcripts for repertoire sequencing. The first round was an RT-PCR using HTBI primers with the Qiagen OneStep RT-PCR kit, and this first round was followed by a second-round multiplex PCR, then size selection and purification. TCRdb applied fastp at Q25 and MiXCR to the public reads, then kept only in-frame beta chains. Every entry covers one CDR3 protein and lists the most common genes and DNA from its rows. This sample holds 400,000 or so distinct CDR3 sequences; approximately 18% were observed only once. The top ten constitute 2% to 3% of the sample. The material sequenced was peripheral blood. The receptors come from an adult woman with stable Graves' hyperthyroidism.

Ten or more counts support this clonotype. This chain connects TRBV6-2 or TRBV6-3 to TRBJ2-2; D unclear. V lost 6 bases, J lost 0 bases, and 11 bases lay in between. The CDR3 covers 15 residues. Germline CDR1 is MNHEY and CDR2 is SVGEGT. CDR3 sequence: CASSAHLPNTGELFF. CDR3 DNA: TGTGCCAGCAGCGCCCATCTCCCGAACACCGGGGAGCTGTTTTTT.

The rearrangement links TRBV29-1 to TRBJ2-2, with TRBD1 matching 9 bases. This CDR3 has 13 residues. Germline V gene lookup returns CDR1 SQVTM and CDR2 ANQGSEA. The J segment lost 6 bases and the V segment lost 7 bases, leaving 6 bases of the junction unmatched. The CDR3 loop reads CSGGQGLSGELFF. CDR3 DNA: TGCAGCGGGGGACAGGGTTTGTCCGGGGAGCTGTTTTTT.

The rearrangement links TRBV12-5 to TRBJ1-2; 7 bases align to TRBD1. CDR1 is LGHNT and CDR2 is FRNRAP in the germline V gene. This CDR3 is built from 15 residues. V shed 2 bases and J 2 bases; nucleotides not matched to a gene: 5. DNA for the CDR3: TGTGCTAGTGGTTTGCCCGGACAGGCCAACTATGGCTACACCTTC. Amino acids: CASGLPGQANYGYTF.

The table lists this clonotype with many counts. This chain connects TRBV5-4 to TRBJ2-7, with 10 nucleotides matching TRBD2. The V gene's germline CDR1 is SGHNT and CDR2 YYREEE (reference sequence). V trimming: 0 bases; J trimming: 6 bases; junction bases outside the gene matches: 6. The CDR3 runs 15 residues. In DNA form, the CDR3 reads TGTGCCAGCAGCTTGGGCCTAGCGGGAGATCGCGAGCAGTACTTC. Its protein product is CASSLGLAGDREQYF.

This clonotype was seen many times. The chain recombines TRBV6-1 with TRBJ1-5; TRBD1 might be the D (5 bases). Trimming took 8 bases from V and 0 from J, leaving 14 bases between them. The CDR3 contains 15 residues. CDR1 and CDR2 (germline): MNHNS, SASEGT. The CDR3 coding sequence is TGTGCCAGCCGAAGGACAAGCCTTAGCAATCAGCCCCAGCATTTT. Protein: CASRRTSLSNQPQHF.

At least ten counts were recorded for this clonotype. V is TRBV6-1 and J is TRBJ1-2; D ambiguous. The CDR3 contains 15 residues. CDR1 is MNHNS and CDR2 is SASEGT in the germline V gene. The germline V and J ends were trimmed by 4 bases and 0 bases, with 12 bases remaining between them. The CDR3 DNA reads as TGTGCCAGCAGTGCGGGCCCCGCAGCTAACTATGGCTACACCTTC. It translates to CASSAGPAANYGYTF.

This clonotype was detected ten times or more. J is TRBJ2-2 and V is TRBV3-1; 8 bases fit TRBD2. Per the germline V gene, CDR1 is LGHDT and CDR2 is YNNKEL (reference sequence). The CDR3 length is 17 residues. Trimming at V came to 4 bases and at J to 6 bases, leaving 13 bases not matched to a gene. In DNA form, the CDR3 reads TGTGCCAGCAGCCCGATTCAGAGCGGGAGTCATGCCGGGGAGCTGTTTTTT. Translation gives CASSPIQSGSHAGELFF.

This clonotype came up many times. The chain joins TRBV6-1 to TRBJ2-4, with no clear D. The CDR3 is 15 amino acids. V lost 3 bases to trimming and J lost 0 bases, with 9 bases between them. Germline-derived CDR1 and CDR2 are MNHNS and SASEGT. The CDR3 loop reads CASSDIGLAKNIQYF. DNA for the CDR3: TGTGCCAGCAGTGATATAGGGCTAGCCAAAAACATTCAGTACTTC.

This clonotype was counted a few times. The rearrangement joins TRBV11-2 to TRBJ2-3; 7 bases map to TRBD2. With 1 base clipped from V and 2 bases from J, the junction kept 9 bases outside the gene matches. CDR3 length: 17 residues. Germline-derived CDR1 and CDR2 are SGHAT and FQNNGV. The CDR3 region is CASSLGSGMGTTDTQYF. CDR3 coding DNA: TGTGCCAGCAGCTTAGGGAGCGGGATGGGTACCACAGATACGCAGTATTTT.

In regard to this clonotype: This could be a read error, since a much larger clone is one nucleotide away. The genes are TRBV30 and TRBJ1-2; TRBD1 aligns across 10 bases. The CDR3 has 14 residues. CDR1 and CDR2 from the germline V gene are GTSNPN and SVGIG (reference sequence). The junction had 5 bases not matched to a gene; V was cut back by 1 base and J by 6 bases. The CDR3 bases are TGTGCCTGGAGTGCCGGGACAGGGGATAATGGCTACACCTTC. Its translation: CAWSAGTGDNGYTF.